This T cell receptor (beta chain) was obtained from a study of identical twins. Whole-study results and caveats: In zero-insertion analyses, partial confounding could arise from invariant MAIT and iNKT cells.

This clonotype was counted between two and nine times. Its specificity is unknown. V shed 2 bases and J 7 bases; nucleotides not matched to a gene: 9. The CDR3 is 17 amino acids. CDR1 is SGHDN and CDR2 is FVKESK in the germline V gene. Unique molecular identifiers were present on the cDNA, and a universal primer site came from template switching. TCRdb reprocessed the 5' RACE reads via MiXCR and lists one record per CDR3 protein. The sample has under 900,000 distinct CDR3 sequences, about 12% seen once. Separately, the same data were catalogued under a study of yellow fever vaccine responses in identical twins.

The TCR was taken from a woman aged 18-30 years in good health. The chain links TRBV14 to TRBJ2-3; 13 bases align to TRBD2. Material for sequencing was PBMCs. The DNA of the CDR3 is TGTGCCAGCAGCCAACCGACTAGCGGGAGGATCTGGAATACGCAGTATTTT. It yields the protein CASSQPTSGRIWNTQYF.